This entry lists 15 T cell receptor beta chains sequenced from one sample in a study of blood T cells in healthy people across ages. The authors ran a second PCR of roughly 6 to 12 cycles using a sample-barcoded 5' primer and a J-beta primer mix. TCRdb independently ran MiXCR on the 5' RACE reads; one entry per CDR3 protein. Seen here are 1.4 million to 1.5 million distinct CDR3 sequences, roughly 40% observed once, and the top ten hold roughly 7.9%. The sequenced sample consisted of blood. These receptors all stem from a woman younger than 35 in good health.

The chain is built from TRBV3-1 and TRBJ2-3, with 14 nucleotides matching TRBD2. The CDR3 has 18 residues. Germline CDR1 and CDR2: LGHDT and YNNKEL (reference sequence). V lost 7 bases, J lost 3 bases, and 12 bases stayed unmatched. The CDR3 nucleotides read TGTGCCAGCACCACCAGGACTAGCGGGGGGTTCCTAACAGATACGCAGTATTTT. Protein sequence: CASTTRTSGGFLTDTQYF.

CDR3 coding DNA: TGCAGTGCTAGGGGACAGGGGGTATCGCGGGACACTGAAGCTTTCTTT. Protein sequence: CSARGQGVSRDTEAFF. The chain couples TRBV20-1 to TRBJ1-1; 11 bases are shared with TRBD1. The CDR3 extends over 16 amino acids. Germline lookup yields CDR1 DFQATT and CDR2 SNEGSKA (reference sequence). V lost 3 bases to trimming and J lost 3 bases; unmatched junction nucleotides: 9.

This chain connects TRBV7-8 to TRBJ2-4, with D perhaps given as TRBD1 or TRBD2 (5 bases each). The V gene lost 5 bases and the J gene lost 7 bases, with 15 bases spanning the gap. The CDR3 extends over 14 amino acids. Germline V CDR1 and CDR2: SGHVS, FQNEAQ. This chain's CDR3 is CASSPEGLGNIQYF. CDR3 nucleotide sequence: TGTGCCAGCAGCCCAGAGGGGCTCGGCAACATTCAGTACTTC.

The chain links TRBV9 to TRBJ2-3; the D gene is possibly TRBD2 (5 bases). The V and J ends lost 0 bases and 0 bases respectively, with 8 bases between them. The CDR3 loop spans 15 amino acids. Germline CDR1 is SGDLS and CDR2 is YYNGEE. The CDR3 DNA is TGTGCCAGCAGCGTAGCTCGGGAAAGCACAGATACGCAGTATTTT. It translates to CASSVARESTDTQYF.

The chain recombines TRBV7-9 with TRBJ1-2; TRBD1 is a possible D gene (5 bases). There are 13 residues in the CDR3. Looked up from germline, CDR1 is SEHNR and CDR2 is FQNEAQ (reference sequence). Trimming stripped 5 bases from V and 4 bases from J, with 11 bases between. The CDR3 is CASSAETAYGYTF. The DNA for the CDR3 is TGTGCCAGCAGCGCTGAGACAGCCTATGGCTACACCTTC. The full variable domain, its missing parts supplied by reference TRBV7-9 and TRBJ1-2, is DTGVSQNPRHKITKRGQNVTFRCDPISEHNRLYWYRQTLGQGPEFLTYFQNEAQLEKSRLLSDRFSAERPKGSFSTLEIQRTEQGDSAMYLCASSAETAYGYTFGSGTRLTVV.

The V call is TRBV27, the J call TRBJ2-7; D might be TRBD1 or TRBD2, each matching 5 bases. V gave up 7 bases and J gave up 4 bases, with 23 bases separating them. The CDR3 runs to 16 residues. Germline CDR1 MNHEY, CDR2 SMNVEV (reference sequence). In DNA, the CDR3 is TGTGCCAGCATTCCCCGAGGGTTGGGGACCAATTACGAGCAGTACTTC. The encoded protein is CASIPRGLGTNYEQYF.

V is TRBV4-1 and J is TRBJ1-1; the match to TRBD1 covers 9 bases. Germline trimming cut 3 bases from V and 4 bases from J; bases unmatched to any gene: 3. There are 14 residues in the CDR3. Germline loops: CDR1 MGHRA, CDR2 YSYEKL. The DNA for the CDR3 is TGCGCCAGCAGCCATCCGACAGGGGGCACTGAAGCTTTCTTT. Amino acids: CASSHPTGGTEAFF.

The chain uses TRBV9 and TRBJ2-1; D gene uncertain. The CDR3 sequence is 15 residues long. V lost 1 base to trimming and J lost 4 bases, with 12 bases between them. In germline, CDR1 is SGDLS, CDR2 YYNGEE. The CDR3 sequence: CASSVSSTQYNEQFF. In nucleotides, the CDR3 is TGTGCCAGCAGCGTAAGTTCTACCCAATACAATGAGCAGTTCTTC.

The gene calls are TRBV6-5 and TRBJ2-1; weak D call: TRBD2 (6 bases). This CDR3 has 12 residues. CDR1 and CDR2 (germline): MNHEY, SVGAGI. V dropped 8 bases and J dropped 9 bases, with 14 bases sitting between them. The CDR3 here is CASLRRDGEQFF. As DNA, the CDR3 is TGTGCCAGCTTGCGGCGGGACGGTGAGCAGTTCTTC.

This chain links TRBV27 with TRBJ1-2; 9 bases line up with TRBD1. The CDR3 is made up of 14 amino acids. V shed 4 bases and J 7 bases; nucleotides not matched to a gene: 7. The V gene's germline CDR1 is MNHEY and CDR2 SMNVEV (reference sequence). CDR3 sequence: CASSSQTGGIGYTF. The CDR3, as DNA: TGTGCCAGCAGTTCTCAGACAGGGGGTATTGGCTACACCTTC.

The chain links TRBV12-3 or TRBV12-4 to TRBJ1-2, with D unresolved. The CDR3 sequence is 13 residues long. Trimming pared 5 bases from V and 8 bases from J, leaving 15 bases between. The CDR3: CASSTRAVGGYTF. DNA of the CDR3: TGTGCCAGCAGTACGAGGGCCGTCGGGGGCTACACCTTC.

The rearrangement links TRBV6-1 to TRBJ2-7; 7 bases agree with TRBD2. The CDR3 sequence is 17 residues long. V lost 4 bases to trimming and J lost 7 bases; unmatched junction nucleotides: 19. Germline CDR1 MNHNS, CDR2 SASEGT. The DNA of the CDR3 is TGTGCCAGCAGTGGGGCGCTACTAGCGTTCTCCTACAATGAGCAGTACTTC. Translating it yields CASSGALLAFSYNEQYF.

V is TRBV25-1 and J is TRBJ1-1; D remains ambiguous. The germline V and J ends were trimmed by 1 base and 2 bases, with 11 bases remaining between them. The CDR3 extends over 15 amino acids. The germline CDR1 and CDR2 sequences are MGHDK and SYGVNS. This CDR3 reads CASSESGKLNTEAFF. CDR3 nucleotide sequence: TGTGCCAGCAGTGAATCCGGCAAATTAAACACTGAAGCTTTCTTT.

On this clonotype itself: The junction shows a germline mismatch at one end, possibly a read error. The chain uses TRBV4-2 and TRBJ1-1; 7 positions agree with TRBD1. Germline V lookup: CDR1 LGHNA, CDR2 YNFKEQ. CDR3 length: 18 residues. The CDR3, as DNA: TGTGCCGGCAGCCCTCGACCGGACAGGCCCTCAGTGGGCACTGAAGCTTTCTTT. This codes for CAGSPRPDRPSVGTEAFF.

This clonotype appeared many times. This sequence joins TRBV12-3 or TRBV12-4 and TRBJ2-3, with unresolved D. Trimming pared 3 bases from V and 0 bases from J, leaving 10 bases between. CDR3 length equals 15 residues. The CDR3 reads CASSFRSGSTDTQYF. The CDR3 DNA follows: TGTGCCAGCAGTTTTAGGTCTGGCAGCACAGATACGCAGTATTTT.